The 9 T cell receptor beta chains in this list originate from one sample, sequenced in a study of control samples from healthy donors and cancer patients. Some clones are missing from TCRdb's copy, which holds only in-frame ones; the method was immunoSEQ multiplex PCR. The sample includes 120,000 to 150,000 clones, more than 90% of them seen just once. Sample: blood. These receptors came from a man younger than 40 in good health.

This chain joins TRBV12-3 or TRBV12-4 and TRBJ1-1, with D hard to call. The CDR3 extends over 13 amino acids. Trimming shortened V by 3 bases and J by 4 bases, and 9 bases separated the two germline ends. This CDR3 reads CASSFGSGTEAFF. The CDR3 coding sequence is TGTGCCAGCAGTTTTGGGTCGGGCACTGAAGCTTTCTTT.

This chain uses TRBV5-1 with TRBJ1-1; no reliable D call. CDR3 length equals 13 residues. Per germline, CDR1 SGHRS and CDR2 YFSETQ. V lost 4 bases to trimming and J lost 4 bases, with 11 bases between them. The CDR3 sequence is CASSIDKATEAFF. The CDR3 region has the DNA TGCGCCAGCAGCATCGACAAGGCCACTGAAGCTTTCTTT.

Written as DNA, the CDR3 is TGTGCCAGCAGCTTAGCGGTCGGGGGCGATACAGTTCATACGCAGTATTTT. Protein: CASSLAVGGDTVHTQYF. The chain couples TRBV7-6 to TRBJ2-3; either TRBD1 or TRBD2 may supply D (6 bases each). Germline V gene data show CDR1 as SGHVS and CDR2 as FNYEAQ. Trimming shortened V by 0 bases and J by 7 bases, and 20 bases separated the two germline ends. This CDR3 is built from 17 residues.

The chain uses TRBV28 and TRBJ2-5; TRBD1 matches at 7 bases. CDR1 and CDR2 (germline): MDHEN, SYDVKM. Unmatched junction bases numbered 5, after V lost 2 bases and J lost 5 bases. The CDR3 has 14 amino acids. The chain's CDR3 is CASSLKGARETQYF. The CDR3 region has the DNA TGTGCCAGCAGTTTAAAGGGGGCGCGGGAGACCCAGTACTTC.

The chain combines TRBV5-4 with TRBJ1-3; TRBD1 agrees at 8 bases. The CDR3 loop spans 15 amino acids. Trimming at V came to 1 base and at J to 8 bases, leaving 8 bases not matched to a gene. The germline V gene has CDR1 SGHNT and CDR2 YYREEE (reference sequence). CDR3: CASSLQGASGDTIYF. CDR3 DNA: TGTGCCAGCAGCTTGCAGGGGGCAAGTGGTGACACCATATATTTT. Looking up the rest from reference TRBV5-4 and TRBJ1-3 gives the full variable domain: ETGVTQSPTHLIKTRGQQVTLRCSSQSGHNTVSWYQQALGQGPQFIFQYYREEENGRGNFPPRFSGLQFPNYSSELNVNALELDDSALYLCASSLQGASGDTIYFGEGSWLTVV.

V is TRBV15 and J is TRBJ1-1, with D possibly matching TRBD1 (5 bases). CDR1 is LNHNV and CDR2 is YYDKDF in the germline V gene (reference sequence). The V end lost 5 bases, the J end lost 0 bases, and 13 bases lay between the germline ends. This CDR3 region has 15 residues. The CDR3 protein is CATSGRTPLNTEAFF. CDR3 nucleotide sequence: TGTGCCACCAGCGGACGGACACCTTTGAACACTGAAGCTTTCTTT.

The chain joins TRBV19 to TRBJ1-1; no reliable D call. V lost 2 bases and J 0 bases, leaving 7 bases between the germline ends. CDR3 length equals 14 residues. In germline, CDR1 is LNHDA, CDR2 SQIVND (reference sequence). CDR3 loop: CASSILDLNTEAFF. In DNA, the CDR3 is TGTGCCAGTAGTATATTGGATTTGAACACTGAAGCTTTCTTT.

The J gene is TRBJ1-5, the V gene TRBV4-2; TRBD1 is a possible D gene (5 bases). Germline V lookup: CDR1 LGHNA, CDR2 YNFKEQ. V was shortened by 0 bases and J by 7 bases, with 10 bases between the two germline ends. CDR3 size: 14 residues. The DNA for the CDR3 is TGTGCCAGCAGCCAAGATTCAGGGCCCCAGCCCCAGCATTTT. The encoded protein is CASSQDSGPQPQHF.

The DNA of the CDR3 is TGTGCCAGCAGGCCGGGACAGGGACTCTATGGCTACACCTTC. Protein: CASRPGQGLYGYTF. This sequence joins TRBV5-5 and TRBJ1-2, with 9 nucleotides matching TRBD1. The CDR3 has 14 residues. V gave up 5 bases and J gave up 4 bases; unmatched junction bases: 6. Per germline, CDR1 SGHKS and CDR2 YYEKEE (reference sequence).